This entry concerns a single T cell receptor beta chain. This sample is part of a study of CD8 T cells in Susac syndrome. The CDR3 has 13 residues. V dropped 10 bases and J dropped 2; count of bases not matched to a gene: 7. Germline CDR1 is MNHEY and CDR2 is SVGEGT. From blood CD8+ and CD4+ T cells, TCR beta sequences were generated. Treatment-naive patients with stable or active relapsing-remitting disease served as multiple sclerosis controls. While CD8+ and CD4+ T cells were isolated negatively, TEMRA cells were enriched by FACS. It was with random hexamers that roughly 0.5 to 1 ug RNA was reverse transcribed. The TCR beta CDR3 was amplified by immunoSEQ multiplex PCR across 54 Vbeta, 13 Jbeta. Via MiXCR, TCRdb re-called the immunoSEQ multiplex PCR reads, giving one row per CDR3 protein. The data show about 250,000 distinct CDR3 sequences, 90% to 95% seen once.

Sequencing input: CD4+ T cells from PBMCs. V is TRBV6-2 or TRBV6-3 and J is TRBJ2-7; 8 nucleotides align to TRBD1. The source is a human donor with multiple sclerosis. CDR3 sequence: CAIRQGPPYEQYF. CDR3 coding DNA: TGTGCCATCCGACAGGGGCCCCCCTACGAGCAGTACTTC.